These 19 T cell receptor beta chains originate from one sample sequenced in a study of blood T cell repertoires in COVID-19. Here immunoSEQ multiplex PCR was the method, and the copy in TCRdb shows in-frame clones only, minus some. The sample holds about 14,000 clones, roughly 87% seen once. The sample consisted of peripheral blood. These receptor sequences come from a human donor with active COVID-19. The donor label of this sample is uncertain.

This sequence joins TRBV4-1 and TRBJ1-3, with a possible D match to TRBD1 (6 bases). This CDR3 comprises 15 residues. The V and J ends lost 0 bases and 4 bases respectively, with 10 bases between them. Germline values: CDR1 MGHRA, CDR2 YSYEKL. CDR3 sequence reads: CASSQDWGPGNTIYF. DNA of the CDR3: TGCGCCAGCAGCCAAGATTGGGGGCCCGGAAACACCATATATTTT.

A single count supports this clone. V and J are TRBV19 and TRBJ2-7, with no clear D. The CDR3 is 13 amino acids. The ends were cut back, 3 bases at V and 3 bases at J, with 9 bases in the middle. CDR1 is LNHDA and CDR2 is SQIVND in the germline V gene (reference sequence). The CDR3 DNA sequence: TGTGCCAGTAGTATGGGCAGGTTCTACGAGCAGTACTTC. The encoded protein is CASSMGRFYEQYF.

This chain connects TRBV3-1 (or the pseudogene TRBV3-2) to TRBJ2-5; 7 bases align to TRBD2. This CDR3 spans 15 amino acids. V gave up 0 bases and J gave up 5 bases; unmatched junction bases: 6. The germline gives CDR1 LGHDT, CDR2 YNNKEL (reference sequence). The CDR3 loop is CASSQESGVWETQYF. DNA of the CDR3: TGTGCCAGCAGCCAAGAGAGCGGGGTGTGGGAGACCCAGTACTTC.

The chain employs TRBV15 and TRBJ2-7; 16 nucleotides line up with TRBD2. There are 14 residues in the CDR3. After removal of 5 bases from V and 8 bases from J, the junction contained 3 bases not matched to a gene. Germline V lookup: CDR1 LNHNV, CDR2 YYDKDF (reference sequence). The CDR3 bases are TGTGCCACCAGCGGGACTAGCGGGAGGGCCCAGCAGTACTTC. Its protein is CATSGTSGRAQQYF.

This chain uses TRBV12-3 or TRBV12-4 with TRBJ1-1; D is unclear. CDR3 length equals 13 residues. The germline V and J ends were trimmed by 3 bases and 3 bases, with 8 bases remaining between them. This CDR3 reads CASSFNIDTEAFF. In DNA, the CDR3 is TGTGCCAGCAGTTTCAACATCGACACTGAAGCTTTCTTT.

The V and J genes are TRBV19 and TRBJ1-5; tentatively, D is TRBD1 (6 bases). V was pared by 5 bases and J by 0 bases, with 20 bases between. From germline, CDR1 is LNHDA and CDR2 SQIVND (reference sequence). This CDR3 has 18 amino acids. Here the CDR3 DNA reads TGTGCCAGTAGTGGACACACTTCCGGACAGTATAGCAATCAGCCCCAGCATTTT. Translated, it gives CASSGHTSGQYSNQPQHF. Based on the CDR3 plus reference TRBV19 and TRBJ1-5, the full variable domain is DGGITQSPKYLFRKEGQNVTLSCEQNLNHDAMYWYRQDPGQGLRLIYYSQIVNDFQKGDIAEGYSVSREKKESFPLTVTSAQKNPTAFYLCASSGHTSGQYSNQPQHFGDGTRLSIL.

The V and J genes are TRBV28 and TRBJ2-6, with TRBD1 matching 11 bases. CDR1 MDHEN and CDR2 SYDVKM come from the germline V gene. Trimming cost V 9 bases and J 4 bases; bases outside gene matches: 8. The CDR3 length is 16 residues. The CDR3 DNA sequence: TGTGCCAGTCGGGACAGGGGGACGGTAGGGGCCAACGTCCTGACTTTC. It codes for CASRDRGTVGANVLTF.

The chain carries TRBV30 and TRBJ2-7, with 10 bases matching TRBD2. This CDR3 comprises 15 residues. Trimming at V came to 0 bases and at J to 2 bases, leaving 4 bases not matched to a gene. Per the germline V gene, CDR1 is GTSNPN and CDR2 is SVGIG (reference sequence). The CDR3 DNA reads as TGTGCCTGGAGTGTAGGGACTAGCGCAACCTACGAGCAGTACTTC. This gives the protein CAWSVGTSATYEQYF.

This chain joins TRBV28 and TRBJ2-2; 8 bases map to TRBD2. The CDR3 runs to 14 residues. Losses at the gene ends were 6 bases for V and 6 bases for J; bases not matched to a gene: 6. The germline V gene encodes CDR1 MDHEN and CDR2 SYDVKM. Written as DNA, the CDR3 is TGTGCCAGCAGATCCAGCGGGAGTGCCGGGGAGCTGTTTTTT. This translates into CASRSSGSAGELFF.

The chain joins TRBV9 to TRBJ1-3; tentatively, D is TRBD1 (5 bases). The CDR3 is 17 amino acids. Looked up from germline, CDR1 is SGDLS and CDR2 is YYNGEE. The germline V and J ends were trimmed by 0 bases and 0 bases, with 13 bases remaining between them. CDR3 sequence reads: CASSVADSSYSGNTIYF. In nucleotides, the CDR3 is TGTGCCAGCAGCGTAGCTGACAGTTCGTACTCTGGAAACACCATATATTTT.

The gene calls are TRBV15 and TRBJ1-5; 7 bases match TRBD1. CDR3 length: 16 residues. With 1 base clipped from V and 2 bases from J, the junction kept 5 bases outside the gene matches. CDR1 and CDR2 from the germline V gene are LNHNV and YYDKDF (reference sequence). The CDR3 sequence: CATSRAGGYGNQPQHF. The CDR3 DNA reads as TGTGCCACCAGCAGAGCAGGGGGTTACGGCAATCAGCCCCAGCATTTT. Drawing the rest from reference TRBV15 and TRBJ1-5, the complete variable domain is DAMVIQNPRYQVTQFGKPVTLSCSQTLNHNVMYWYQQKSSQAPKLLFHYYDKDFNNEADTPDNFQSRRPNTSFCFLDIRSPGLGDTAMYLCATSRAGGYGNQPQHFGDGTRLSIL.

Written as DNA, the CDR3 is TGCGCCAGCAGTCAATCCAAACAGGGGACGTATCAGCCCCAGCATTTT. Its protein product is CASSQSKQGTYQPQHF. The rearrangement uses TRBV23-1 and TRBJ1-5, with 7 positions matching TRBD1. TRBV23-1 is reported as an ORF; its role is uncertain. The CDR3 is made up of 16 amino acids. The ends lost 0 bases at V and 5 bases at J; junction bases unmatched: 7.

The chain carries TRBV6-1 and TRBJ2-7; D uncertain. The germline V gene has CDR1 MNHNS and CDR2 SASEGT. This CDR3 has 16 amino acids. V was shortened by 0 bases and J by 2 bases, with 14 bases between the two germline ends. DNA for the CDR3: TGTGCCAGCAGTGAAGCCGCGACTCCCAGACCCTACGAGCAGTACTTC. This gives the protein CASSEAATPRPYEQYF.

This chain links TRBV14 with TRBJ2-5; 7 bases are a match to TRBD2. The germline CDR1 and CDR2 sequences are SGHDN and FVKESK. This CDR3 comprises 17 residues. V was pared by 4 bases and J by 0 bases, with 11 bases of the junction left unmatched. CDR3 loop: CASSRRLAARHQETQYF. Here the CDR3 DNA reads TGTGCCAGCAGCCGACGACTAGCTGCAAGACACCAAGAGACCCAGTACTTC.

About this clone itself: Relative to the germline gene, one junction end is altered; a read error may explain this. This chain uses TRBV7-7 with TRBJ2-2; D is unclear. The CDR3 totals 13 residues. The germline gives CDR1 SSHAT, CDR2 FNYEAQ (reference sequence). For the CDR3, the DNA is TGTGCTAGCAGCCCAGAGGTTACCGGGGAGCTGTTTTTT. Amino acids: CASSPEVTGELFF.

The chain recombines TRBV7-3 with TRBJ2-3; 9 nucleotides line up with TRBD2. The CDR3 is made up of 16 amino acids. The germline V gene encodes CDR1 SGHTA and CDR2 FQGTGA. V lost 4 bases and J lost 4; bases outside the gene matches: 9. The CDR3 region has the DNA TGTGCCAGCAGCTCTACGGGTAGCGGGGGACCAGATACGCAGTATTTT. Its translation is CASSSTGSGGPDTQYF.

This clone was found a few times. The chain employs TRBV20-1 and TRBJ2-7, with 10 bases aligning to TRBD2. This CDR3 is built from 16 residues. Germline loops: CDR1 DFQATT, CDR2 SNEGSKA (reference sequence). J lost 3 bases, V lost 3 bases, and 11 bases had no gene match. This CDR3 is CSASLASGSGIYEQYF. The CDR3 DNA reads TGCAGTGCTAGTCTCGCTAGCGGGAGCGGAATCTACGAGCAGTACTTC.

The chain joins TRBV14 to TRBJ2-1, with 12 bases fitting TRBD2. The CDR3 runs 15 residues. Losses at the gene ends were 2 bases for V and 6 bases for J; bases not matched to a gene: 2. The germline V gene has CDR1 SGHDN and CDR2 FVKESK. This CDR3 reads CASSQLAGGGNEQFF. The CDR3 DNA follows: TGTGCCAGCAGCCAACTAGCGGGAGGGGGCAATGAGCAGTTCTTC.

This sequence joins TRBV11-2 and TRBJ2-7, with 9 bases aligning to TRBD2. The ends lost 1 base at V and 5 bases at J; junction bases unmatched: 3. The CDR3 is made up of 14 amino acids. Germline lookup yields CDR1 SGHAT and CDR2 FQNNGV. The CDR3 DNA sequence: TGTGCCAGCAGCTTAGGGGGACTAGCTGACGAGCAGTACTTC. This encodes CASSLGGLADEQYF.